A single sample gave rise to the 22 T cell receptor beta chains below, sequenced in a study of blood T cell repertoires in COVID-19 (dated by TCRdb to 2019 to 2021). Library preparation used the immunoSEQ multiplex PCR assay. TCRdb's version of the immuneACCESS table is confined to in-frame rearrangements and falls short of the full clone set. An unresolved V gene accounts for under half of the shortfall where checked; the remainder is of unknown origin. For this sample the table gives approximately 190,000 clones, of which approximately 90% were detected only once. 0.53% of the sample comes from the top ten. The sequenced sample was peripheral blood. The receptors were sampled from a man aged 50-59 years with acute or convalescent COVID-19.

The CDR3 region is CSVEGLAGGRLTDTQYF. The CDR3, as DNA: TGCAGCGTTGAAGGACTAGCGGGAGGACGCCTCACAGATACGCAGTATTTT. The chain combines TRBV29-1 with TRBJ2-3, with 13 bases identical to TRBD2. V lost 1 base to trimming and J lost 2 bases; unmatched junction nucleotides: 6. This CDR3 has 17 residues. The germline V gene has CDR1 SQVTM and CDR2 ANQGSEA.

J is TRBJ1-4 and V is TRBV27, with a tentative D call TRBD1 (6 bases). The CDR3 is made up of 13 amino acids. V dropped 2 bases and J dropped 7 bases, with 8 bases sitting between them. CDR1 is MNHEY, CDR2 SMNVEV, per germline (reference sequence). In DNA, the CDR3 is TGTGCCAGCAGTTTAGTAGGGGGTGAAAAACTGTTTTTT. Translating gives CASSLVGGEKLFF.

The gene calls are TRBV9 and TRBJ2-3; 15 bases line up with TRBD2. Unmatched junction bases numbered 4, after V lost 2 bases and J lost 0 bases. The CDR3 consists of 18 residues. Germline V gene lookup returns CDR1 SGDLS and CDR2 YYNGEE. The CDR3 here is CASSVGLAGGSSTDTQYF. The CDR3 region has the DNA TGTGCCAGCAGCGTGGGACTAGCGGGAGGATCTAGCACAGATACGCAGTATTTT.

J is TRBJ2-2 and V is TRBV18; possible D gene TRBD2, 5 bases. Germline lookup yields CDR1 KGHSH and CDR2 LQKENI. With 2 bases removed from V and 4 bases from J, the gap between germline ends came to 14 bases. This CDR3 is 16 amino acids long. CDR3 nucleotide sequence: TGTGCCAGCTCACCAGCCGGGCCGGGGATCACCGGGGAGCTGTTTTTT. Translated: CASSPAGPGITGELFF. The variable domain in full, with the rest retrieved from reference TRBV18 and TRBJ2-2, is NAGVMQNPRHLVRRRGQEARLRCSPMKGHSHVYWYRQLPEEGLKFMVYLQKENIIDESGMPKERFSAEFPKEGPSILRIQQVVRGDSAAYFCASSPAGPGITGELFFGEGSRLTVL.

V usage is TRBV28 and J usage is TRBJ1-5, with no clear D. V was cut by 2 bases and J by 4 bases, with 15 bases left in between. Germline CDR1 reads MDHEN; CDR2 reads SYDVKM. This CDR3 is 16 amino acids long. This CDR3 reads CASSLGEGLGNQPQHF. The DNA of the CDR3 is TGTGCCAGCAGTTTAGGCGAGGGTCTGGGGAATCAGCCCCAGCATTTT.

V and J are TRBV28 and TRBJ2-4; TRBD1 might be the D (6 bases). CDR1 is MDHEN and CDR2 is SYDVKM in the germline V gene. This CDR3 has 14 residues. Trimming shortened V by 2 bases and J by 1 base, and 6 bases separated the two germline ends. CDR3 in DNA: TGTGCCAGCAGTTTAAGGGGGGCCAAAAACATTCAGTACTTC. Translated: CASSLRGAKNIQYF.

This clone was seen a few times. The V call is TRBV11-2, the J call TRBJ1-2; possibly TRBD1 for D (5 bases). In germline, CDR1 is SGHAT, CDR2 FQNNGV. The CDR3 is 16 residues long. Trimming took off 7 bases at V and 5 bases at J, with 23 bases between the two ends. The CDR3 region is CASNSLKTPGRYGYTF. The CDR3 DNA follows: TGTGCCAGCAACTCCCTAAAAACCCCAGGGAGGTATGGCTACACCTTC.

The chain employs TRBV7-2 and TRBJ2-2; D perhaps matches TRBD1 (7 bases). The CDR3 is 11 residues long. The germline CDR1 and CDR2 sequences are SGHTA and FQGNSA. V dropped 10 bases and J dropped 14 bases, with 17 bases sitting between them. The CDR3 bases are TGTGCCACCTCAGGGGGGAGGCATCTGTTTTTT. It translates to CATSGGRHLFF.

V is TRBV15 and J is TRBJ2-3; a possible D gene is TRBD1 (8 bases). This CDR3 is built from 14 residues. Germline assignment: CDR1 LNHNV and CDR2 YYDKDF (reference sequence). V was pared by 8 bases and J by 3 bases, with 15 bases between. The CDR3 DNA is TGTGCCACCGCTGGACAGGGAGGGACAGATACGCAGTATTTT. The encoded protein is CATAGQGGTDTQYF.

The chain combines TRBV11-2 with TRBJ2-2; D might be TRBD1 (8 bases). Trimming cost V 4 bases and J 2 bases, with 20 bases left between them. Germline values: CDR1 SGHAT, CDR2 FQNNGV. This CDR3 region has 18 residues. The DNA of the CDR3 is TGTGCCAGCAGCTGGCGCACAGGGGGGAGGGCCAACACCGGGGAGCTGTTTTTT. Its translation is CASSWRTGGRANTGELFF.

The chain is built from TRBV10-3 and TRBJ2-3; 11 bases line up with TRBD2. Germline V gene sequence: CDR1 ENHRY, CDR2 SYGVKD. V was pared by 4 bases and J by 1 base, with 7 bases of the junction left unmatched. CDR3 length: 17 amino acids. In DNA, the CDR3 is TGTGCCATCAGTGGGGGCCTAGCGGGGGGCCGCACAGATACGCAGTATTTT. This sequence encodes CAISGGLAGGRTDTQYF.

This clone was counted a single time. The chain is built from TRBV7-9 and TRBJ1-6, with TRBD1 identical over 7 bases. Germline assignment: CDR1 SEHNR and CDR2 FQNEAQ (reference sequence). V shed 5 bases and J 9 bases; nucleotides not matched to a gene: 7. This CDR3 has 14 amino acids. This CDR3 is CASSLGTVLSPLHF. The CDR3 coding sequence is TGTGCCAGCAGCCTTGGGACAGTGCTTTCACCCCTCCACTTT.

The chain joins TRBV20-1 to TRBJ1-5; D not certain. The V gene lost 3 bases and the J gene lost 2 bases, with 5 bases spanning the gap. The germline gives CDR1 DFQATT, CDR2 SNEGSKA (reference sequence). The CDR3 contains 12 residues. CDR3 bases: TGCAGTGCTAGTCAGGGCAATCAGCCCCAGCATTTT. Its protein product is CSASQGNQPQHF.

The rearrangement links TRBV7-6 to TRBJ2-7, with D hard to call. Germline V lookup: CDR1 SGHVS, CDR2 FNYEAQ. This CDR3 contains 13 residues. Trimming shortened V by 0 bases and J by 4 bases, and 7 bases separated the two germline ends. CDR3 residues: CASSLARHYEQYF. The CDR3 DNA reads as TGTGCCAGCAGCTTAGCGCGGCATTACGAGCAGTACTTC.

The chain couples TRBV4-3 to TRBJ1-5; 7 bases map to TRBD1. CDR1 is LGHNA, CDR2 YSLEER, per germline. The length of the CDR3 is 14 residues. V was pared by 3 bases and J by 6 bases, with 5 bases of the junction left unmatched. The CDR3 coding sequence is TGCGCCAGCAGCCAGCGAGGGGGCGGTCAGCCCCAGCATTTT. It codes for CASSQRGGGQPQHF.

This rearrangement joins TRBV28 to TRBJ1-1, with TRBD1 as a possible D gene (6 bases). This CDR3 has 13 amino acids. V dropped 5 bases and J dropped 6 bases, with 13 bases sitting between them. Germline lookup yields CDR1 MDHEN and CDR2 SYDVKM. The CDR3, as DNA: TGTGCCAGCAGTCTGACAGGTTCATCTGAAGCTTTCTTT. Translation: CASSLTGSSEAFF.

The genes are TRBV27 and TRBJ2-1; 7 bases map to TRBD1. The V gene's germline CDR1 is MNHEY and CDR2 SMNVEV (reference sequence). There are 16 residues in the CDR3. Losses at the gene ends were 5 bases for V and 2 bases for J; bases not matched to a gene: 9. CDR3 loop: CASSHGQRGPYNEQFF. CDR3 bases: TGTGCCAGCAGTCACGGACAGAGGGGGCCCTACAATGAGCAGTTCTTC.

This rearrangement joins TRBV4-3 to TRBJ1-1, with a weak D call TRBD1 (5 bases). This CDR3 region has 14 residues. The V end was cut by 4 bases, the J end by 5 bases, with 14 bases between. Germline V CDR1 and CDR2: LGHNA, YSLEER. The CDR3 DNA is TGCGCCAGCAGCCCTGCGGGTGGGGGGACTGAAGCTTTCTTT. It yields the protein CASSPAGGGTEAFF.

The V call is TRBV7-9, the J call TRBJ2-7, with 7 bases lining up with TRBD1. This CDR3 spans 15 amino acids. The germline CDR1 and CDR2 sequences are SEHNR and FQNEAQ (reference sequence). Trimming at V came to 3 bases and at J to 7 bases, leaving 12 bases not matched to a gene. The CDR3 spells CASSFVGTEGVEQYF. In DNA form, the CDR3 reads TGTGCCAGCAGCTTTGTGGGGACAGAGGGAGTAGAGCAGTACTTC.

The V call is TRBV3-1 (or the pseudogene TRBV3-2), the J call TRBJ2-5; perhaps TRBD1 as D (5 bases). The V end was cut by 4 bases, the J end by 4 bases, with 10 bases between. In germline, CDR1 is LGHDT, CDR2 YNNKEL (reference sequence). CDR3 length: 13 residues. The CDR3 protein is CASSLQGTETQYF. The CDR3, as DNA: TGTGCCAGCAGCCTCCAGGGTACAGAGACCCAGTACTTC.

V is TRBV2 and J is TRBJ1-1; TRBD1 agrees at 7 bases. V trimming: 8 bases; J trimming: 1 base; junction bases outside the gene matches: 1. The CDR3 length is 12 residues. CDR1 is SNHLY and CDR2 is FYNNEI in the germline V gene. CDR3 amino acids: CASPGGNTEAFF. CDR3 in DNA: TGTGCCAGCCCAGGGGGGAACACTGAAGCTTTCTTT.

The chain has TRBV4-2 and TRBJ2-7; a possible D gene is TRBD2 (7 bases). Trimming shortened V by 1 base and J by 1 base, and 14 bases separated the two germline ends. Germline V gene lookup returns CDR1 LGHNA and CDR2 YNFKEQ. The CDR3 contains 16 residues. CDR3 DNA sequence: TGTGCCAGCAGCCAAGTGGGGGGGGCTCTTTCCTACGAGCAGTACTTC. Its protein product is CASSQVGGALSYEQYF.